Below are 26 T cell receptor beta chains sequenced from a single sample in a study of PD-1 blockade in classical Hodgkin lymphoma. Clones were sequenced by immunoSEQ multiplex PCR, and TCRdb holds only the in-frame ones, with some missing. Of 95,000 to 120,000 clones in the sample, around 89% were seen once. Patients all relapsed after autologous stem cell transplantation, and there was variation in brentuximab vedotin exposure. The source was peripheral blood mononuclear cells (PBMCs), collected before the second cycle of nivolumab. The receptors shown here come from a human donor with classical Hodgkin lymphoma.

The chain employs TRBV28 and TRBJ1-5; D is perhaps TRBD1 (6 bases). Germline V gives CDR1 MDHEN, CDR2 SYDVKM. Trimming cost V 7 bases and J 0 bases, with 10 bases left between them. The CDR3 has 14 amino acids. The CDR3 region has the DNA TGTGCCAGCATGGGGGGCAGTAGCAATCAGCCCCAGCATTTT. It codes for CASMGGSSNQPQHF.

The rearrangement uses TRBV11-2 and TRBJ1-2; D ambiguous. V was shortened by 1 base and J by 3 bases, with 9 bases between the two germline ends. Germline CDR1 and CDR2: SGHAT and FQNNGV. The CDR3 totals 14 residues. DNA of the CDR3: TGTGCCAGCAGCTTAGGGGTCGGCGACTATGGCTACACCTTC. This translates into CASSLGVGDYGYTF.

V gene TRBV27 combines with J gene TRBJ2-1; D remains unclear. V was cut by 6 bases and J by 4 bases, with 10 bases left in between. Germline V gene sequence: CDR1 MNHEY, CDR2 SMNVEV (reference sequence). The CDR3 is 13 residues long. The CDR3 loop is CASRASMYNEQFF. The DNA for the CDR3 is TGTGCCAGCAGGGCCTCGATGTACAATGAGCAGTTCTTC.

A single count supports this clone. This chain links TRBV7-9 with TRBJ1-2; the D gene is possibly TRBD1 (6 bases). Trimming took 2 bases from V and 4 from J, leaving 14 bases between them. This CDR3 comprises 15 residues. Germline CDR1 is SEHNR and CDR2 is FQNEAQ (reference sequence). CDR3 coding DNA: TGTGCCAGCAGCTTACGTACTACAGGGCTCTATGGCTACACCTTC. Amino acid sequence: CASSLRTTGLYGYTF.

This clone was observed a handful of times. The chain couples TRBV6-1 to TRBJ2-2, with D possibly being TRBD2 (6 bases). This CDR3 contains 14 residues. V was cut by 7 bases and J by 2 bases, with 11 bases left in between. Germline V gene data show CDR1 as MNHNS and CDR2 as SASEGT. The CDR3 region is CASTPSANTGELFF. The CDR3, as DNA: TGTGCCAGCACCCCTAGCGCTAACACCGGGGAGCTGTTTTTT.

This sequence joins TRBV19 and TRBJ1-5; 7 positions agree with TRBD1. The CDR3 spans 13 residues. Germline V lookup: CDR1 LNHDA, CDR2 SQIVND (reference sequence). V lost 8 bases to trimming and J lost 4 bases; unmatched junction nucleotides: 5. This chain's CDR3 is CASQGQNNQPQHF. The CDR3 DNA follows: TGTGCCAGTCAGGGACAGAATAATCAGCCCCAGCATTTT.

The CDR3 sequence: CAWRRSYEAFF. CDR3 bases: TGTGCCTGGAGGAGGAGCTATGAAGCTTTCTTT. J is TRBJ1-1 and V is TRBV30; D gene uncertain. There are 11 residues in the CDR3. The germline V gene encodes CDR1 GTSNPN and CDR2 SVGIG (reference sequence). Trimming removed 3 bases at V and 7 bases at J, with 9 bases between.

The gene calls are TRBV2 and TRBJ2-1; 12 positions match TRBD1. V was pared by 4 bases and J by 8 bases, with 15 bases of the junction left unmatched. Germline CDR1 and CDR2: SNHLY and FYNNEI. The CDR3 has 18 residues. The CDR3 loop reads CASSVRKEWGQGAYEQFF. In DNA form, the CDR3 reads TGTGCCAGCAGTGTCAGGAAAGAATGGGGACAGGGGGCCTATGAGCAGTTCTTC.

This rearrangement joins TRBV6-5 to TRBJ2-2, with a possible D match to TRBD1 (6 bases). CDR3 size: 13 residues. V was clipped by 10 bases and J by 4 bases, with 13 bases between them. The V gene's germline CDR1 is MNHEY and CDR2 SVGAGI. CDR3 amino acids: CATRTAATGELFF. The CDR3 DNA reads TGTGCCACCAGGACAGCCGCCACCGGGGAGCTGTTTTTT.

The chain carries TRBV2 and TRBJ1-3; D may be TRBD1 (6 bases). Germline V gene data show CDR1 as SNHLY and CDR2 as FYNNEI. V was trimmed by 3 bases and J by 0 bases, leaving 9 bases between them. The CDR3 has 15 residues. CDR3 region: CASSEGGTSGNTIYF. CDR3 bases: TGTGCCAGCAGTGAGGGGGGCACCTCTGGAAACACCATATATTTT.

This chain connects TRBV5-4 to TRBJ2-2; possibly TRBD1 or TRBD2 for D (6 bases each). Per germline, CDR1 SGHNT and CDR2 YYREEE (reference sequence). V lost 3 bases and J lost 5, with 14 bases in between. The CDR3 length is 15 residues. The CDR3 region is CASSWGAVETGELFF. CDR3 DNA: TGTGCCAGCAGCTGGGGGGCAGTGGAGACCGGGGAGCTGTTTTTT.

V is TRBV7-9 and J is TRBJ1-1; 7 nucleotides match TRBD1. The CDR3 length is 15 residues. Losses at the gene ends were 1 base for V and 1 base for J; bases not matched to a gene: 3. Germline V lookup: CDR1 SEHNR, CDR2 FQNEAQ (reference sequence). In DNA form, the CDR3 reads TGTGCCAGCAGCTTAGTAAGGGGGCGGAACACTGAAGCTTTCTTT. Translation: CASSLVRGRNTEAFF.

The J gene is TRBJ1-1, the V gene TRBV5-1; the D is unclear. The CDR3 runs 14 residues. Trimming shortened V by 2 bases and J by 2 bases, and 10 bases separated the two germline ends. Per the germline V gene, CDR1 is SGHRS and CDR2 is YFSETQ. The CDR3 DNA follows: TGCGCCAGCAGCTTCAAAGGTTTAAACACTGAAGCTTTCTTT. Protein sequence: CASSFKGLNTEAFF.

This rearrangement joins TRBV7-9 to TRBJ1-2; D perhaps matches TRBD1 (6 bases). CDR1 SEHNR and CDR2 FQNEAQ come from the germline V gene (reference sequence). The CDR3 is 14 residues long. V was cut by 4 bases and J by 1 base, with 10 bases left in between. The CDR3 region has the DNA TGTGCCAGCAGCTCGACAGGAAATAACTATGGCTACACCTTC. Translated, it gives CASSSTGNNYGYTF. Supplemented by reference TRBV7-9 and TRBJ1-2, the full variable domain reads DTGVSQNPRHKITKRGQNVTFRCDPISEHNRLYWYRQTLGQGPEFLTYFQNEAQLEKSRLLSDRFSAERPKGSFSTLEIQRTEQGDSAMYLCASSSTGNNYGYTFGSGTRLTVV.

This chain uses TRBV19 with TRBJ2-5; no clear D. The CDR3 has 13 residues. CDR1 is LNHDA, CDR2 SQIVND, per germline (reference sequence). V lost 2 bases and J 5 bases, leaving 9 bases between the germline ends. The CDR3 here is CASSIPGRETQYF. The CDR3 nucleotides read TGTGCCAGTAGTATACCCGGACGTGAGACCCAGTACTTC.

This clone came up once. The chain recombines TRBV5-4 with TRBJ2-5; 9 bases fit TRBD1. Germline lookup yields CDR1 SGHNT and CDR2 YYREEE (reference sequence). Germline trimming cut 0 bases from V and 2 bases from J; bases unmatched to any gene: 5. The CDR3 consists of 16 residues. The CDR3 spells CASSLGRQGGQETQYF. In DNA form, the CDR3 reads TGTGCCAGCAGCTTGGGGCGACAGGGGGGACAAGAGACCCAGTACTTC.

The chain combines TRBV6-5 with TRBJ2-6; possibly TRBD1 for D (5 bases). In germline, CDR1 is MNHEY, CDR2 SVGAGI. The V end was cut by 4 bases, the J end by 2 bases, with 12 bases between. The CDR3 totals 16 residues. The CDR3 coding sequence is TGTGCCAGCAGTTCCCAGGGATTCCCTGGGGCCAACGTCCTGACTTTC. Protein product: CASSSQGFPGANVLTF.

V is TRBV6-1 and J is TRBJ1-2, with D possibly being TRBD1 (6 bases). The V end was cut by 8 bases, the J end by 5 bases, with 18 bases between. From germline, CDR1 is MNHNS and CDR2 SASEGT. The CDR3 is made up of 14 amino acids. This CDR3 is CASPPTGGGYGYTF. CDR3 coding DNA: TGTGCCAGCCCCCCGACGGGGGGCGGATATGGCTACACCTTC.

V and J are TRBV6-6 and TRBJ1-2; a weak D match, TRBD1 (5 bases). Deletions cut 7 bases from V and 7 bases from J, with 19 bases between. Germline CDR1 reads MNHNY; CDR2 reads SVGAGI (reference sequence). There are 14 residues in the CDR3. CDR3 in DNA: TGTGCCAGCAAACATGCCAGGGTGGATTCTGGCTACACCTTC. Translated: CASKHARVDSGYTF.

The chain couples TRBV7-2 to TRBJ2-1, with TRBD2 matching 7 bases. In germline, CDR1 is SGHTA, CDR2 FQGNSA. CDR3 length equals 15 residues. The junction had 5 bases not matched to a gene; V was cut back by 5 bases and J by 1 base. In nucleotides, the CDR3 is TGTGCCAGCAGCCGGGAGGCGAAATCCTACAATGAGCAGTTCTTC. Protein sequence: CASSREAKSYNEQFF.

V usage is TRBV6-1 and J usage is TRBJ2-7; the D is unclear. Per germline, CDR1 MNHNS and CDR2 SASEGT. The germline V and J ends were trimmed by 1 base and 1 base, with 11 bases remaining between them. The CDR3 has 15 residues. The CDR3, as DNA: TGTGCCAGCAGTGAAGGGATGGCCCCATCCTACGAGCAGTACTTC. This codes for CASSEGMAPSYEQYF.

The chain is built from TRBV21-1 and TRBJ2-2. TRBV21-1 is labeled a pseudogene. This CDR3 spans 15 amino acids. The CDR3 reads CASSNAEVNTGELFF. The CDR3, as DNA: TGTGCCAGCAGCAATGCCGAAGTGAACACCGGGGAGCTGTTTTTT.

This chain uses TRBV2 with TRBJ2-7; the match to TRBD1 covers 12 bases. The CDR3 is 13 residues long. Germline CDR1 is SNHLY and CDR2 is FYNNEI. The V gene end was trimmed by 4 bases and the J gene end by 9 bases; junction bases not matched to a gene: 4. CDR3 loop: CASSAGQGAGQYF. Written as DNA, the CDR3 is TGTGCCAGCAGTGCGGGACAGGGGGCAGGGCAGTACTTC.

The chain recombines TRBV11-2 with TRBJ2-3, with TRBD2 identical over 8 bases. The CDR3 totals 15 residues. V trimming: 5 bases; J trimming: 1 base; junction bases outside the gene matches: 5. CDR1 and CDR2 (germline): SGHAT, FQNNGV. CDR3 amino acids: CASSLSGRGTDTQYF. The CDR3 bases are TGTGCCAGCAGCCTTTCCGGGAGGGGCACAGATACGCAGTATTTT.

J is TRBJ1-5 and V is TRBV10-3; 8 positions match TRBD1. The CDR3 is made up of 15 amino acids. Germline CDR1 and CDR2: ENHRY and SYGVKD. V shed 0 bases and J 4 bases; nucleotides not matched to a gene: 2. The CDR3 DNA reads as TGTGCCATCAGTGAGTCTGACAGGGGAAATCAGCCCCAGCATTTT. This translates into CAISESDRGNQPQHF.

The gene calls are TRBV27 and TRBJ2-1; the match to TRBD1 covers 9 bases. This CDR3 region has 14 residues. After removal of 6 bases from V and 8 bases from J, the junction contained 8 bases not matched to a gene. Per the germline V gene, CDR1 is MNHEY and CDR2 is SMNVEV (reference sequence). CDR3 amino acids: CASSANRDRDEQFF. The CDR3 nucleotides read TGTGCCAGCAGCGCAAACCGGGACAGGGATGAGCAGTTCTTC.